The entry below describes one T cell receptor (beta chain). The data originate from a study of CD8+ T cells in alopecia areata. At the level of the study: At a dose of 5 to 10 mg twice daily, oral tofacitinib was given to treated patients.

V shed 2 bases and J shed 14 bases, with 12 bases lying between them. This CDR3 is 10 amino acids long. Germline-derived CDR1 and CDR2 are GTSNPN and SVGIG (reference sequence). Peripheral blood and lesional scalp punch biopsies were taken from alopecia areata patients. It was cDNA, reverse transcribed from extracted RNA, that served as the sequencing template. Method: immunoSEQ multiplex PCR; TCRdb's copy keeps in-frame clones and lacks some. The top ten clones hold over 0.85% of a sample with over 110,000 clones, roughly half of them seen once. The input for sequencing was CD4+ T cells sorted from blood, taken at week 0. The TCR sequence derives from a human donor with alopecia areata. The chain has TRBV30 and TRBJ1-2; TRBD1 is a possible D gene (5 bases). This CDR3 is CAWSRRVSTF. CDR3 bases: TGTGCCTGGAGTCGCAGGGTCTCGACCTTC.